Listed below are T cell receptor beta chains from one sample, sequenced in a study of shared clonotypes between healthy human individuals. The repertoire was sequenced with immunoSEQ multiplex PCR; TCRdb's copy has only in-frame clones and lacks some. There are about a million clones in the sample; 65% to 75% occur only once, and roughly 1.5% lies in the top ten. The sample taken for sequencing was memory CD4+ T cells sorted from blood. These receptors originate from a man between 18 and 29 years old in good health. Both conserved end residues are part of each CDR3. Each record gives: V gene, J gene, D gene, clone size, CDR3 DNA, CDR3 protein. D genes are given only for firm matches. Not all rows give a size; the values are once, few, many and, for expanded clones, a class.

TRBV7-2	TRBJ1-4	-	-	TGTGCCAGCAGCTTAGGCGGAGTAGAAAAACTGTTTTTT	CASSLGGVEKLFF
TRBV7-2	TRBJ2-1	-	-	TGTGCCAGCAGCTTAGTAGCGGATTTAGGGGGCAATGAGCAGTTCTTC	CASSLVADLGGNEQFF
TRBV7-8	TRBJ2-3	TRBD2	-	TGTGCCAGCAGCTTACCCCTAGCGGGGGTGGGAGATACGCAGTATTTT	CASSLPLAGVGDTQYF
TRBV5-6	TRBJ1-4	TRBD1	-	TGTGCCAGCAGCCCAGACAGGGGCTCAACTAATGAAAAACTGTTTTTT	CASSPDRGSTNEKLFF
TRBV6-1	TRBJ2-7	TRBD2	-	TGTGCCAGCAGTGAAGCGGATTCGGGGGGCTACGAGCAGTACTTC	CASSEADSGGYEQYF
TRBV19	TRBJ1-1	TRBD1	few	TGTGCCAGTAGTCCCCTCGACAGGGGTAGCACTGAAGCTTTCTTT	CASSPLDRGSTEAFF
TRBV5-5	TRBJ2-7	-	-	TGTGCCAGCAGCCGCGTTAGCTCCTACGAGCAGTACTTC	CASSRVSSYEQYF
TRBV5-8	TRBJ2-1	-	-	TGTGCCAGCAGCTTGTCGGCTCTCGACAATGAGCAGTTCTTC	CASSLSALDNEQFF
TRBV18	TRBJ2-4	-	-	TGTGCCAGCTCACAGGGTGGAGCCAAAAACATTCAGTACTTC	CASSQGGAKNIQYF
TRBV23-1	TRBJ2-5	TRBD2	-	TGCGCCAGCAGTCAACTAGCGGGGGGCGAAGAGACCCAGTACTTC	CASSQLAGGEETQYF
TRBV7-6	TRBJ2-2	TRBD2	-	TGTGCCAGCAGCGCAACCCTAGCGGGAGACACCGGGGAGCTGTTTTTT	CASSATLAGDTGELFF
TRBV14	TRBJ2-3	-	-	TGTGCCAGCAGCCAAGATCGGGTCGTGAACAGGGTAACAGATACGCAGTATTTT	CASSQDRVVNRVTDTQYF
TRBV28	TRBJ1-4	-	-	TGTGCCAGCAGCGCGGCAACGGACAGTTTTAATGAAAAACTGTTTTTT	CASSAATDSFNEKLFF
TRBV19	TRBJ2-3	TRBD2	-	TGTGCCAGTAGTATCCACGGACTAGCGGGGGTTGGCACAGATACGCAGTATTTT	CASSIHGLAGVGTDTQYF
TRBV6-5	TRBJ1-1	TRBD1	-	TGTGCCAGCAATTACAGGGGTATGAACACTGAAGCTTTCTTT	CASNYRGMNTEAFF
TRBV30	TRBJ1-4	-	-	TGTGCCTGGAGTAGCGGGGCTTATGAAAAACTGTTTTTT	CAWSSGAYEKLFF
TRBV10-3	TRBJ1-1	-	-	TGTGCCATCACGCCCAGACCGGCAGGGAGTGTCATGAACACTGAAGCTTTCTTT	CAITPRPAGSVMNTEAFF
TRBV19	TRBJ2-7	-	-	TGTGCCAGTAGTCCCCGCGGGAAAGTGGAGCAGTACTTC	CASSPRGKVEQYF
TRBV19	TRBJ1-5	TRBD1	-	TGTGCCAGTAGATTCACAGGGGTCGGGAATCAGCCCCAGCATTTT	CASRFTGVGNQPQHF
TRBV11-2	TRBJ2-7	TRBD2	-	TGTGCCAGCAGATCCAGCGGGAGGGCCAACAACGAGCAGTACTTC	CASRSSGRANNEQYF
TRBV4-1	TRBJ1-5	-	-	TGCGCCAGCATGAAGGGCAATCAGCCCCAGCATTTT	CASMKGNQPQHF
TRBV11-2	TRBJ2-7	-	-	TGTGCCAGCAGCAGCGACAGGGGAGCGGGAGGTCGCAAAATGTACGAGCAGTACTTC	CASSSDRGAGGRKMYEQYF
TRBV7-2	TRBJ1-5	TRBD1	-	TGTGCCAGCAGCCTGGACAGGGCCTTTAATCAGCCCCAGCATTTT	CASSLDRAFNQPQHF
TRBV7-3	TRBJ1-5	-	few	TGTGCCAGCAGCTCCCAGTTAGGTCAGCCCCAGCATTTT	CASSSQLGQPQHF
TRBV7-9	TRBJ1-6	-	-	TGTGCCAGCAGTCCCGGAAGGGCCGATTCACCCCTCCACTTT	CASSPGRADSPLHF
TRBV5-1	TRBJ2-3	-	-	TGCGCCAGCAGCTTGGTAGGGTCGGCGAAGAGCACAGATACGCAGTATTTT	CASSLVGSAKSTDTQYF
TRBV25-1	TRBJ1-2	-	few	TGTGCCAGCAGTGAATGGTCAGGGAACTATGGCTACACCTTC	CASSEWSGNYGYTF
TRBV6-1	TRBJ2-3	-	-	TGTGCCAGCAGTGGCACAGCGGGTTTTACGCAGTATTTT	CASSGTAGFTQYF
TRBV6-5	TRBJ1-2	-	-	TGTGCCAGCAGTTACGGAACAGCATACACCTTC	CASSYGTAYTF
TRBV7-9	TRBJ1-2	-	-	TGTGCCAGCAGCTCGGACACGAGGGGCTACACCTTC	CASSSDTRGYTF
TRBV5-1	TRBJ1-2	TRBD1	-	TGCGCCAGCAGCTTGGCAGGGGGCCGAGGCTACACCTTC	CASSLAGGRGYTF
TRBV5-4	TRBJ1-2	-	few	TGTGCCAGCAGCCCTGGGACGGACCAGCACGGCTACACCTTC	CASSPGTDQHGYTF
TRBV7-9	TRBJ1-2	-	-	TGTGCCAGCAGCCCTTTGCGTAACTATGGCTACACCTTC	CASSPLRNYGYTF
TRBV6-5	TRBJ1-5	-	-	TGTGCCAGCAGTTACTCAGGGGATAGCAATCAGCCCCAGCATTTT	CASSYSGDSNQPQHF
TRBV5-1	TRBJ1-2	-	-	TGCGCCAGCAGCTTGGGTCAGGTTCACTATGGCTACACCTTC	CASSLGQVHYGYTF
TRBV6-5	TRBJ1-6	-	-	TGTGCCAGCAGTTATACAGAGAATTCACCCCTCCACTTT	CASSYTENSPLHF
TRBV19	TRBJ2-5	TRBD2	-	TGTGCCAGTAGTATTGGCGGGAGGGCCCAAGAGACCCAGTACTTC	CASSIGGRAQETQYF
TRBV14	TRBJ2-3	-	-	TGTGCCAGCAGCCAAGATCTGGGGACACCTACGCAGTATTTT	CASSQDLGTPTQYF
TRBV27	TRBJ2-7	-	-	TGTGCCAGCAGTCAATACTCAAGCGTGGGGAACTACGAGCAGTACTTC	CASSQYSSVGNYEQYF
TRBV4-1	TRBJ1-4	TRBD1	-	TGCGCCAGCAGCCACGGACAGGCTGAAAAACTGTTTTTT	CASSHGQAEKLFF
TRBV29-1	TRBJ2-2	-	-	TGCAGCTGCGATAAGGGGGCCGGGGAGCTGTTTTTT	CSCDKGAGELFF
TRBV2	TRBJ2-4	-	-	TGTGCCAGCAGTGAGGTGGGCGGCAAAAACATTCAGTACTTC	CASSEVGGKNIQYF
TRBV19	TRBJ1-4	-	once	TGTGCCAGTAGGGCCGGACAGACTAATGAAAAACTGTTTTTT	CASRAGQTNEKLFF
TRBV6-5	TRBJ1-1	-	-	TGTGCCAGCAGTTCTCTCAGGGGAACTGAAGCTTTCTTT	CASSSLRGTEAFF
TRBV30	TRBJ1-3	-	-	TGTGCCTGGAGTGGGTCAGGGTATCGAAACACCATATATTTT	CAWSGSGYRNTIYF